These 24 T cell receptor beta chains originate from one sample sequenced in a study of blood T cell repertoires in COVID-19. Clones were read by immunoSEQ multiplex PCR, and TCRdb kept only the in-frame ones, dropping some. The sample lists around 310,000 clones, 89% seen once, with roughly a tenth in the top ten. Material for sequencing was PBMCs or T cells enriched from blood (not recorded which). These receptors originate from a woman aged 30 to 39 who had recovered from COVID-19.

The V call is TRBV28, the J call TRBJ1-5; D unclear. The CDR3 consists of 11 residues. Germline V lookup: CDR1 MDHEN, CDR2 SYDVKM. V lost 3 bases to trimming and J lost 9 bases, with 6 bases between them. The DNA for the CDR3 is TGTGCCAGCAGTTTTAATAGGCCCCAGCATTTT. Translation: CASSFNRPQHF. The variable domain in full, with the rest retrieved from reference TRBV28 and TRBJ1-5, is DVKVTQSSRYLVKRTGEKVFLECVQDMDHENMFWYRQDPGLGLRLIYFSYDVKMKEKGDIPEGYSVSREKKERFSLILESASTNQTSMYLCASSFNRPQHFGDGTRLSIL.

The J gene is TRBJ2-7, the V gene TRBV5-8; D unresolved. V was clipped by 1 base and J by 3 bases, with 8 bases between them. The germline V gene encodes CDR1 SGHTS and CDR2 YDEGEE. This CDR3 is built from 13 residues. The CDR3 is CASSLSALYEQYF. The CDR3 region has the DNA TGTGCCAGCAGCTTGAGCGCTCTCTACGAGCAGTACTTC.

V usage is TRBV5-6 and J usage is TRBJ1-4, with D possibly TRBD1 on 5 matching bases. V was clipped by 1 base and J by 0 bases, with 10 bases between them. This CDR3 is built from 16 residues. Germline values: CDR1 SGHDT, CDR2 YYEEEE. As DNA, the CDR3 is TGTGCCAGCAGCTTGAGCGGGGCCGCAACTAATGAAAAACTGTTTTTT. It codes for CASSLSGAATNEKLFF.

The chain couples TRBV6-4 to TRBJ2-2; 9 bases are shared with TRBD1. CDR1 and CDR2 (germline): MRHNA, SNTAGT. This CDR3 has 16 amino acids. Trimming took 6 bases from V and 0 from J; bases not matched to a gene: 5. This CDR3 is CASRPQGAPNTGELFF. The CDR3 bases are TGTGCCAGCAGACCACAGGGGGCTCCGAACACCGGGGAGCTGTTTTTT.

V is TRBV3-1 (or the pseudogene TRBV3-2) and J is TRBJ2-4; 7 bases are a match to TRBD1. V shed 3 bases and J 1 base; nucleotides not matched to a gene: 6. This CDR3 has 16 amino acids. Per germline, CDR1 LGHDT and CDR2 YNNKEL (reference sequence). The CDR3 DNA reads TGTGCCAGCAGCCAGACAGGGAACTACGCCAAAAACATTCAGTACTTC. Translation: CASSQTGNYAKNIQYF.

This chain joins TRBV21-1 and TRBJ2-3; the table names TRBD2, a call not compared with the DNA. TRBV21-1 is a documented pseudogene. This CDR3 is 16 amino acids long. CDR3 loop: CASSNPKSGSTDTQYF. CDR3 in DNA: TGTGCCAGCAGCAATCCGAAGAGCGGGAGCACAGATACGCAGTATTTT.

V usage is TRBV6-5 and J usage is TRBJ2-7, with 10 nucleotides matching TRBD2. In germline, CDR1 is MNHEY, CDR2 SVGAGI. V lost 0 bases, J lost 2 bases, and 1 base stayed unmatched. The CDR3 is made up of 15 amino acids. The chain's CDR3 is CASSYSSGRAYEQYF. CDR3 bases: TGTGCCAGCAGTTACTCCAGCGGGAGGGCCTACGAGCAGTACTTC.

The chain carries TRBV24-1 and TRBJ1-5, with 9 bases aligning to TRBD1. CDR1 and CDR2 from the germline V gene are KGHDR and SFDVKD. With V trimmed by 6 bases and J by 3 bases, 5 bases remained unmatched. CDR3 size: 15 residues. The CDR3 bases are TGTGCCACCAGTCCGGGACAGGGCTACAATCAGCCCCAGCATTTT. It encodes CATSPGQGYNQPQHF.

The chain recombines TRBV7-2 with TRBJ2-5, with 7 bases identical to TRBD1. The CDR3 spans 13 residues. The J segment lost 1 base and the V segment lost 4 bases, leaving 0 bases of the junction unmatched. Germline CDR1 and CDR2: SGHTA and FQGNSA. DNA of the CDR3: TGTGCCAGCAGCTGGGACAGCCAAGAGACCCAGTACTTC. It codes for CASSWDSQETQYF.

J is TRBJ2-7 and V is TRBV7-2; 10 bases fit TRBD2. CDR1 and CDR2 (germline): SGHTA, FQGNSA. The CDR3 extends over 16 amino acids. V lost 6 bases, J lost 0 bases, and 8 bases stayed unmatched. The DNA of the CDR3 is TGTGCCAGCAGTCATAGCGGGAGGACGAACTCCTACGAGCAGTACTTC. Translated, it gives CASSHSGRTNSYEQYF. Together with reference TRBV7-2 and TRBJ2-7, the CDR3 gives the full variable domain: GAGVSQSPSNKVTEKGKDVELRCDPISGHTALYWYRQSLGQGLEFLIYFQGNSAPDKSGLPSDRFSAERTGGSVSTLTIQRTQQEDSAVYLCASSHSGRTNSYEQYFGPGTRLTVT.

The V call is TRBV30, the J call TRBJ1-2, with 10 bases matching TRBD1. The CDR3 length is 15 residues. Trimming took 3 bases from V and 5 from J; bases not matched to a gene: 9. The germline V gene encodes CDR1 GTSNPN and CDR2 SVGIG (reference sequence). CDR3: CAWSGGTGAGYGYTF. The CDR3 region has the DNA TGTGCCTGGAGCGGGGGGACAGGGGCAGGGTATGGCTACACCTTC. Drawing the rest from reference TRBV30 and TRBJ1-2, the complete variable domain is SQTIHQWPATLVQPVGSPLSLECTVEGTSNPNLYWYRQAAGRGLQLLFYSVGIGQISSEVPQNLSASRPQDRQFILSSKKLLLSDSGFYLCAWSGGTGAGYGYTFGSGTRLTVV.

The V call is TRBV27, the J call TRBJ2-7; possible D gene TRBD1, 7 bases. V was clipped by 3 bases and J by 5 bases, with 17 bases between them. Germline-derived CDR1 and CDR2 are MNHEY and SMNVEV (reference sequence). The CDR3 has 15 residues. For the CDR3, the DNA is TGTGCCAGCAGTTTCTTACCAGGGGGGTTTAACGAGCAGTACTTC. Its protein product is CASSFLPGGFNEQYF.

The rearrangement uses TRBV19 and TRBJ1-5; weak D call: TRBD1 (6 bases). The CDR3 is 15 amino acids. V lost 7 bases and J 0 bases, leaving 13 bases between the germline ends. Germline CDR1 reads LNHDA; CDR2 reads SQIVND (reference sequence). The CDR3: CASTPRGHSNQPQHF. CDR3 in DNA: TGTGCCAGTACCCCGCGGGGGCATAGCAATCAGCCCCAGCATTTT. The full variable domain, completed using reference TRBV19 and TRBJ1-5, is DGGITQSPKYLFRKEGQNVTLSCEQNLNHDAMYWYRQDPGQGLRLIYYSQIVNDFQKGDIAEGYSVSREKKESFPLTVTSAQKNPTAFYLCASTPRGHSNQPQHFGDGTRLSIL.

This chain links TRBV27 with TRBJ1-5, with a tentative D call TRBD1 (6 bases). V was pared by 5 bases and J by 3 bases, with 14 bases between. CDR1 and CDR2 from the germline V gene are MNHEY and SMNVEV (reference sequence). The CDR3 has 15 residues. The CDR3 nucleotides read TGTGCCAGCAGTCCGGACAGACGATACAATCAGCCCCAGCATTTT. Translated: CASSPDRRYNQPQHF.

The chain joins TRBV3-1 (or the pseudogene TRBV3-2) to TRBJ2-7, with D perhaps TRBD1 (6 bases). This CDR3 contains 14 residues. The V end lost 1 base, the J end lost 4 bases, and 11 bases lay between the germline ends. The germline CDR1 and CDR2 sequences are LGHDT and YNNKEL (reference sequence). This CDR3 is CASSQGRGGYEQYF. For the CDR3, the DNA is TGTGCCAGCAGCCAAGGCAGGGGTGGGTACGAGCAGTACTTC.

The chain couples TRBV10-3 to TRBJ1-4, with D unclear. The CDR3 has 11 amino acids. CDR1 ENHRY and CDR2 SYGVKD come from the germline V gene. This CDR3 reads CPRSFGEKLFF. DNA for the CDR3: TGTCCCCGCAGTTTCGGGGAAAAACTGTTTTTT.

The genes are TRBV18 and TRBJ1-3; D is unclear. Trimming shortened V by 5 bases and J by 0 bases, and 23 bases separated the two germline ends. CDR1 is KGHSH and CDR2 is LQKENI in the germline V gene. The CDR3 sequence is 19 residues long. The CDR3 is CASSNLRNDGGHSGNTIYF. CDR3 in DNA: TGTGCCAGCTCAAACCTAAGAAACGACGGAGGGCACTCTGGAAACACCATATATTTT.

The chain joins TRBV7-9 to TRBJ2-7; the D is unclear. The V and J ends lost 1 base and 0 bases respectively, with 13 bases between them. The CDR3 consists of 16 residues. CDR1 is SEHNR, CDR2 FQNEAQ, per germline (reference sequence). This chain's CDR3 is CASSLGPGTSSYEQYF. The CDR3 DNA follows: TGTGCCAGCAGCTTAGGTCCAGGAACAAGCTCCTACGAGCAGTACTTC.

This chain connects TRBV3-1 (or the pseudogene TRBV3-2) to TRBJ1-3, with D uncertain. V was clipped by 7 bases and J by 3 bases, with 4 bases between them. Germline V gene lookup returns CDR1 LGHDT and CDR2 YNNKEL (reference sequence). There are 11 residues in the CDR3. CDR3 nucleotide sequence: TGTGCCAGCAACAATGGAAACACCATATATTTT. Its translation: CASNNGNTIYF.

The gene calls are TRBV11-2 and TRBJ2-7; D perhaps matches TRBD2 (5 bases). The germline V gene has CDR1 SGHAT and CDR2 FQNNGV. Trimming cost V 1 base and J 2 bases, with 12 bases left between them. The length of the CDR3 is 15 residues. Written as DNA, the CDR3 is TGTGCCAGCAGCTTAGGACTTGACGGGACCTACGAGCAGTACTTC. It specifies CASSLGLDGTYEQYF.

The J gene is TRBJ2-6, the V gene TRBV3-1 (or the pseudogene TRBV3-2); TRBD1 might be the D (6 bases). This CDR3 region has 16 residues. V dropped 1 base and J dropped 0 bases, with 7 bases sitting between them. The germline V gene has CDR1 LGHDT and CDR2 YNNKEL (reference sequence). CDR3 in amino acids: CASSQGTVSGANVLTF. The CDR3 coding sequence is TGTGCCAGCAGCCAAGGGACAGTCTCTGGGGCCAACGTCCTGACTTTC.

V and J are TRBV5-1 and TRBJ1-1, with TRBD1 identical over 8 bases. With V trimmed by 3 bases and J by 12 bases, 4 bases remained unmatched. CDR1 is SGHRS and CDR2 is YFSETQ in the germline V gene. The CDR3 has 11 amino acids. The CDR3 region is CASSWTGRTFF. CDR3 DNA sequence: TGCGCCAGCAGCTGGACAGGGCGTACTTTCTTT.

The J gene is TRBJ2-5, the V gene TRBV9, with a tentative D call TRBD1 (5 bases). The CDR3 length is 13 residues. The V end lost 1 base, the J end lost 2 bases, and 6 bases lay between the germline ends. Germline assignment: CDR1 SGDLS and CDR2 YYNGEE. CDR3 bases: TGTGCCAGCAGCGTATCAGGGCAAGAGACCCAGTACTTC. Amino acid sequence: CASSVSGQETQYF.

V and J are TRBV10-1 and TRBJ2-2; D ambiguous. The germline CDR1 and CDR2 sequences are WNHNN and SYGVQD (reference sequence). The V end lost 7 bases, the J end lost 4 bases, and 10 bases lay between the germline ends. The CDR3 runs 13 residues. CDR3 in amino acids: CASTPRSTGELFF. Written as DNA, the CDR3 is TGCGCCAGCACCCCAAGGAGCACCGGGGAGCTGTTTTTT.